The 23 T cell receptor beta chains in this list originate from one sample, sequenced in a study of blood T cell repertoires in COVID-19. Assay: immunoSEQ multiplex PCR; the TCRdb copy retains only in-frame clones and omits some. The table includes tens of thousands of clones, approximately 90% detected once. Sequenced sample: peripheral blood. The origin of the receptors is a woman between 50 and 59 years old with acute or convalescent COVID-19.

The chain is built from TRBV5-4 and TRBJ1-1, with D possibly being TRBD1 (5 bases). V lost 3 bases and J 8 bases, leaving 20 bases between the germline ends. Germline values: CDR1 SGHNT, CDR2 YYREEE (reference sequence). CDR3 length: 15 residues. The CDR3 sequence: CASSSEGHLSGEAFF. The CDR3 DNA reads TGTGCCAGCAGCTCCGAAGGACACCTCAGCGGGGAAGCTTTCTTT.

The chain employs TRBV7-2 and TRBJ1-4; D unresolved. The CDR3 covers 16 residues. Trimming stripped 4 bases from V and 4 bases from J, with 16 bases between. CDR1 and CDR2 (germline): SGHTA, FQGNSA. In nucleotides, the CDR3 is TGTGCCAGCAGCTCTCCCCCGGCAGGTCTTAATGAAAAACTGTTTTTT. Amino acid sequence: CASSSPPAGLNEKLFF.

The chain has TRBV30 and TRBJ2-5; D gene ambiguous. This CDR3 has 13 amino acids. The V end lost 0 bases, the J end lost 3 bases, and 8 bases lay between the germline ends. CDR1 is GTSNPN, CDR2 SVGIG, per germline (reference sequence). CDR3 sequence: CAWSVESKETQYF. The CDR3 coding sequence is TGTGCCTGGAGTGTCGAGAGTAAAGAGACCCAGTACTTC. Full variable domain (outside the CDR3, taken from reference TRBV30 and TRBJ2-5): SQTIHQWPATLVQPVGSPLSLECTVEGTSNPNLYWYRQAAGRGLQLLFYSVGIGQISSEVPQNLSASRPQDRQFILSSKKLLLSDSGFYLCAWSVESKETQYFGPGTRLLVL.

This chain links TRBV6-6 with TRBJ1-2; 7 bases are shared with TRBD1. This CDR3 contains 15 residues. Per germline, CDR1 MNHNY and CDR2 SVGAGI (reference sequence). V gave up 5 bases and J gave up 5 bases; unmatched junction bases: 11. The CDR3 DNA reads as TGTGCCAGCAGTAGGGGGCAGGTCGGGCCTTATGGCTACACCTTC. Its protein is CASSRGQVGPYGYTF.

The chain couples TRBV7-6 to TRBJ2-1; tentative D call: TRBD2 (6 bases). CDR1 is SGHVS and CDR2 is FNYEAQ in the germline V gene. The CDR3 length is 13 residues. Between the trimmed V and J ends, which lost 0 bases and 6 bases, there was a span of 6 bases. CDR3 DNA sequence: TGTGCCAGCAGCTTAGCGGGGGGCAATGAGCAGTTCTTC. It encodes CASSLAGGNEQFF.

The gene calls are TRBV3-1 (or the pseudogene TRBV3-2) and TRBJ1-5; 7 bases agree with TRBD1. This CDR3 is built from 20 residues. Unmatched junction bases numbered 15, after V lost 1 base and J lost 0 bases. From germline, CDR1 is LGHDT and CDR2 YNNKEL (reference sequence). The CDR3, as DNA: TGTGCCAGCAGCCAAGGAATTCTCGGGACAGTCCTTTATAGCAATCAGCCCCAGCATTTT. Amino acids: CASSQGILGTVLYSNQPQHF.

This rearrangement joins TRBV6-5 to TRBJ2-6, with TRBD1 as a possible D gene (6 bases). Germline CDR1 MNHEY, CDR2 SVGAGI. The CDR3 has 15 amino acids. The V and J ends lost 6 bases and 1 base respectively, with 10 bases between them. Here the CDR3 DNA reads TGTGCCAGCAGCCGGACAGATTCTGGGGCCAACGTCCTGACTTTC. Protein sequence: CASSRTDSGANVLTF.

The V call is TRBV6-4, the J call TRBJ1-1; D gene unclear. V gave up 6 bases and J gave up 5 bases, with 7 bases separating them. Per germline, CDR1 MRHNA and CDR2 SNTAGT. The length of the CDR3 is 11 residues. The CDR3 coding sequence is TGTGCCAGCAGGGGAGGGACTGAAGCTTTCTTT. This codes for CASRGGTEAFF.

The chain carries TRBV7-2 and TRBJ2-5; a possible D gene is TRBD1 (6 bases). This CDR3 spans 15 amino acids. CDR1 and CDR2 (germline): SGHTA, FQGNSA. Trimming shortened V by 5 bases and J by 5 bases, and 18 bases separated the two germline ends. The DNA of the CDR3 is TGTGCCAGCAGCCTTAGTAGGGGGTTTTCTGAGACCCAGTACTTC. Its protein product is CASSLSRGFSETQYF.

The sample holds one count of this clone. The chain links TRBV5-1 to TRBJ2-3, with D perhaps matching TRBD2 (6 bases). Germline CDR1 is SGHRS and CDR2 is YFSETQ. V was clipped by 1 base and J by 4 bases, with 7 bases between them. CDR3 length: 13 residues. Here the CDR3 DNA reads TGCGCCAGCAGCTTGTGGGGGGCAGATACGCAGTATTTT. As protein: CASSLWGADTQYF.

This chain joins TRBV4-1 and TRBJ1-1, with 7 bases aligning to TRBD1. CDR1 and CDR2 (germline): MGHRA, YSYEKL. CDR3 length: 14 residues. After removal of 3 bases from V and 7 bases from J, the junction contained 8 bases not matched to a gene. This CDR3 is CASSQGTGTDEAFF. The CDR3, as DNA: TGCGCCAGCAGCCAGGGAACCGGGACAGATGAAGCTTTCTTT.

The chain uses TRBV6-5 and TRBJ1-2, with D unresolved. V shed 0 bases and J shed 4 bases, with 12 bases lying between them. Germline V gives CDR1 MNHEY, CDR2 SVGAGI. This CDR3 region has 15 residues. The CDR3: CASSYSWGGGYGYTF. CDR3 DNA sequence: TGTGCCAGCAGTTACTCTTGGGGAGGAGGCTATGGCTACACCTTC.

The chain employs TRBV19 and TRBJ1-3; D is possibly TRBD1 (5 bases). There are 16 residues in the CDR3. V lost 2 bases and J lost 1, with 12 bases in between. Germline-derived CDR1 and CDR2 are LNHDA and SQIVND (reference sequence). The CDR3 nucleotides are TGTGCCAGTAGTATACAGGGTGTTGGATCTGGAAACACCATATATTTT. It codes for CASSIQGVGSGNTIYF.

V gene TRBV7-3 combines with J gene TRBJ1-2; 7 nucleotides align to TRBD1. Trimming at V came to 5 bases and at J to 3 bases, leaving 3 bases not matched to a gene. This CDR3 contains 13 residues. From germline, CDR1 is SGHTA and CDR2 FQGTGA. CDR3 nucleotide sequence: TGTGCCAGCAGCCCTACAGGGGACTATGGCTACACCTTC. Translation gives CASSPTGDYGYTF.

The genes are TRBV4-3 and TRBJ2-1; tentatively, D is TRBD1 (5 bases). The CDR3 covers 17 residues. In germline, CDR1 is LGHNA, CDR2 YSLEER. V dropped 0 bases and J dropped 7 bases, with 19 bases sitting between them. The CDR3 spells CASSQEPTGFLGNEQFF. CDR3 coding DNA: TGCGCCAGCAGCCAAGAGCCCACAGGTTTTCTAGGAAATGAGCAGTTCTTC.

The rearrangement links TRBV5-8 to TRBJ1-2; D uncertain. The CDR3 consists of 12 residues. Trimming shortened V by 1 base and J by 6 bases, and 7 bases separated the two germline ends. Germline CDR1 reads SGHTS; CDR2 reads YDEGEE. The DNA for the CDR3 is TGTGCCAGCAGCTTGTATGAGAATGGCTACACCTTC. As protein: CASSLYENGYTF.

This chain links TRBV28 with TRBJ1-2; D unresolved. The germline V gene encodes CDR1 MDHEN and CDR2 SYDVKM. The CDR3 has 14 residues. Trimming took 5 bases from V and 4 from J, leaving 14 bases between them. The CDR3 protein is CASSLGAAPYGYTF. DNA for the CDR3: TGTGCCAGCAGTCTAGGAGCAGCACCCTATGGCTACACCTTC.

V usage is TRBV28 and J usage is TRBJ1-2; 7 bases align to TRBD1. This CDR3 contains 15 residues. Losses at the gene ends were 3 bases for V and 5 bases for J; bases not matched to a gene: 9. CDR1 and CDR2 (germline): MDHEN, SYDVKM. CDR3 sequence: CASSFPSQGEYGYTF. In DNA, the CDR3 is TGTGCCAGCAGTTTCCCATCCCAGGGGGAGTATGGCTACACCTTC.

The chain links TRBV2 to TRBJ1-2; D is unclear. The CDR3 is 11 residues long. Germline V gene data show CDR1 as SNHLY and CDR2 as FYNNEI. V was cut by 3 bases and J by 8 bases, with 7 bases left in between. CDR3 sequence (DNA): TGTGCCAGCAGTGACTACGGGGGCTACACCTTC. Its translation is CASSDYGGYTF.

The chain links TRBV7-2 to TRBJ2-7; 11 nucleotides match TRBD2. V lost 2 bases, J lost 5 bases, and 5 bases stayed unmatched. The CDR3 is made up of 15 amino acids. Germline V gene lookup returns CDR1 SGHTA and CDR2 FQGNSA. CDR3 coding DNA: TGTGCCAGCAGCTTATTAGCGGGGGGGTTCCACGAGCAGTACTTC. It yields the protein CASSLLAGGFHEQYF.

In this sample, this clone turned up once. The chain joins TRBV7-9 to TRBJ2-3, with a weak D call TRBD2 (6 bases). V lost 3 bases and J lost 4, with 20 bases in between. This CDR3 has 17 residues. Germline CDR1 is SEHNR and CDR2 is FQNEAQ (reference sequence). The DNA for the CDR3 is TGTGCCAGCAGCTTGGCGGGACCAATAGTTGGGTCAGATACGCAGTATTTT. It encodes CASSLAGPIVGSDTQYF.

The chain has TRBV6-2 or TRBV6-3 and TRBJ2-7; 7 bases match TRBD1. This CDR3 spans 14 amino acids. Per the germline V gene, CDR1 is MNHEY and CDR2 is SVGEGT. The junction had 5 bases not matched to a gene; V was cut back by 2 bases and J by 4 bases. The CDR3 loop is CASSYQDRYYEQYF. The CDR3 nucleotides read TGTGCCAGCAGTTACCAGGACAGGTATTACGAGCAGTACTTC.

As for this clone: Relative to the germline gene, one junction end is altered; a read error may explain this. V is TRBV7-9 and J is TRBJ2-7, with 7 bases identical to TRBD1. Germline CDR1 SEHNR, CDR2 FQNEAQ (reference sequence). CDR3 length: 12 residues. In DNA form, the CDR3 reads TGTGCCAGCAGCGGGGACAGAGGGGCCGGAAACTTC. Protein sequence: CASSGDRGAGNF.